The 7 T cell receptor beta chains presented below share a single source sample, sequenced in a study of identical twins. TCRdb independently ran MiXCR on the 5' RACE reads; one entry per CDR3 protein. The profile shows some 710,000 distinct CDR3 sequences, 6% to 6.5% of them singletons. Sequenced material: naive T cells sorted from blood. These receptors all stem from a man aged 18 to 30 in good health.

In DNA form, the CDR3 reads TGTGCCAGCACCGGGATGATCACAGATACGCAGTATTTT. This translates into CASTGMITDTQYF. The chain is built from TRBV6-2 or TRBV6-3 and TRBJ2-3; D is possibly TRBD2 (5 bases). This CDR3 is built from 13 residues. Trimming took 7 bases from V and 2 from J, leaving 10 bases between them. CDR1 MNHEY and CDR2 SVGEGT come from the germline V gene.

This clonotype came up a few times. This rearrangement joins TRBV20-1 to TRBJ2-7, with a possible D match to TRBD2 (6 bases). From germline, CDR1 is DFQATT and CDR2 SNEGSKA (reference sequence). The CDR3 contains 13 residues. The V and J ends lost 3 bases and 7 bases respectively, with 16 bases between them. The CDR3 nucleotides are TGCAGTGCTAGGTGGGGGGAGACGGGGGAGCAGTACTTC. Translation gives CSARWGETGEQYF.

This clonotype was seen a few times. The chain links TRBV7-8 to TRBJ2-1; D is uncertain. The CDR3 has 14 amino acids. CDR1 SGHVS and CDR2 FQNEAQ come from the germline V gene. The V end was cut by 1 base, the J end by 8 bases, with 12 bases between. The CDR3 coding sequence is TGTGCCAGCAGCTTAGAGGTGGGTTCCGATGAGCAGTTCTTC. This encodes CASSLEVGSDEQFF.

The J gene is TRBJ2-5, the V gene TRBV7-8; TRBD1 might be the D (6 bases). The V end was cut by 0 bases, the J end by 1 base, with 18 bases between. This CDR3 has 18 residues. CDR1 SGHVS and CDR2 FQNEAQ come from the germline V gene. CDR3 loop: CASSLAPNRDQPQETQYF. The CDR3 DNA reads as TGTGCCAGCAGCTTAGCCCCGAACAGGGACCAACCCCAAGAGACCCAGTACTTC. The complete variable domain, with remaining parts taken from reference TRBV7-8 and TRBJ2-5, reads GAGVSQSPRYKVAKRGQDVALRCDPISGHVSLFWYQQALGQGPEFLTYFQNEAQLDKSGLPSDRFFAERPEGSVSTLKIQRTQQEDSAVYLCASSLAPNRDQPQETQYFGPGTRLLVL.

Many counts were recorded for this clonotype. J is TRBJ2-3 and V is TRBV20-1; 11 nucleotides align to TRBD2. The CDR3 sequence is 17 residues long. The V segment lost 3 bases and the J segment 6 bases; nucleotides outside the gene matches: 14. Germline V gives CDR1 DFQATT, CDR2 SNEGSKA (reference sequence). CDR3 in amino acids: CSASPLGLAGRLDTQYF. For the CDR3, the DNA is TGCAGTGCTAGTCCACTAGGACTAGCGGGTCGGTTGGATACGCAGTATTTT.

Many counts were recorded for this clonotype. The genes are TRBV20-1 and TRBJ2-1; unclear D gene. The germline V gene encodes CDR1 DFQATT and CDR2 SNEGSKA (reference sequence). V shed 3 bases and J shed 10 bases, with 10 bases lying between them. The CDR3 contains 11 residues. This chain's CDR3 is CSARLWAEQFF. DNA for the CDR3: TGCAGTGCTAGGTTGTGGGCCGAGCAGTTCTTC.

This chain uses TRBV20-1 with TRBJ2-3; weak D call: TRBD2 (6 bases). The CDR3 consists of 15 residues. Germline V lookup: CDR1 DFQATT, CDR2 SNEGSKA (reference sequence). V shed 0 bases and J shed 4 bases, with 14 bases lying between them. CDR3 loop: CSARDLAGWSDTQYF. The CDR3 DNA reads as TGCAGTGCTAGAGATCTTGCGGGATGGTCAGATACGCAGTATTTT.